This T cell receptor (beta chain) was recorded in a study of blood T cell repertoires in COVID-19. Between the trimmed V and J ends, which lost 6 bases and 0 bases, there was a span of 15 bases. Germline CDR1 and CDR2: MDHEN and SYDVKM. The length of the CDR3 is 16 residues. Sequencing used immunoSEQ multiplex PCR; TCRdb keeps in-frame clones, though not all of them. Of approximately 170,000 clones listed, 70% to 85% are singletons. This chain joins TRBV28 and TRBJ1-3; D unclear. This TCR was sampled from a woman aged 50 to 60 with acute or convalescent COVID-19. The sequenced material came from peripheral blood. The CDR3 DNA reads TGTGCCAGCAGCACCGGACTGCATCGCTCTGGAAACACCATATATTTT. Translated, it gives CASSTGLHRSGNTIYF.